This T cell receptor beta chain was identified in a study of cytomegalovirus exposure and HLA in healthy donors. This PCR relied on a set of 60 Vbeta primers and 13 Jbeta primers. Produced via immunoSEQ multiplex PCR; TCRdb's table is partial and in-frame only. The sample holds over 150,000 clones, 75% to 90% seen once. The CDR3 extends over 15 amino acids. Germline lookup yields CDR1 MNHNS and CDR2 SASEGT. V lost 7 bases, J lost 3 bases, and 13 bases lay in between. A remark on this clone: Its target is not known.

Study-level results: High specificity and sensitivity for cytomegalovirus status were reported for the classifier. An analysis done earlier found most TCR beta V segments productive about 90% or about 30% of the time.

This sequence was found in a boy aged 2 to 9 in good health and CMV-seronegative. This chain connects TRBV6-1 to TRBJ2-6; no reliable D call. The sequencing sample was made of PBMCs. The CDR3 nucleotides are TGTGCCAGCACGATGGCCCATGGTGGGGCCAACGTCCTGACTTTC. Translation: CASTMAHGGANVLTF.